This note documents a single T cell receptor beta chain sequence. Its antigen is unknown. V was pared by 1 base and J by 5 bases, with 12 bases between. CDR1 and CDR2 from the germline V gene are SEHNR and FQNEAQ (reference sequence). CDR3 length: 15 residues. RNA transcripts provided the source from which TCR beta CDR3 regions were amplified. TCR CDR3 underwent first-round RT-PCR with the HTBI primer set. MiXCR was run by TCRdb on the multiplex PCR reads, yielding one entry per CDR3 protein. This table holds 250,000 to 400,000 distinct CDR3 sequences, roughly 13% found once. Each 10 ml fresh peripheral blood draw supplied the PBMCs. The data stem from a study of T cells in Graves' hyperthyroidism and ophthalmopathy. General study findings and limits: Through a model of 13 V-J features, ophthalmopathy was separated from stable hyperthyroidism.

V usage is TRBV7-9 and J usage is TRBJ2-4, with a tentative D call TRBD2 (6 bases). Sample: blood. The origin of this receptor is a woman in her thirties or forties with Graves' ophthalmopathy. In DNA form, the CDR3 reads TGTGCCAGCAGCTTAGGGAGGGTTGGACAAAACATTCAGTACTTC. Protein sequence: CASSLGRVGQNIQYF. The full variable domain, rest sourced from reference TRBV7-9 and TRBJ2-4, is DTGVSQNPRHKITKRGQNVTFRCDPISEHNRLYWYRQTLGQGPEFLTYFQNEAQLEKSRLLSDRFSAERPKGSFSTLEIQRTEQGDSAMYLCASSLGRVGQNIQYFGAGTRLSVL.